The 14 T cell receptor beta chains listed next were all sequenced from one sample in a study of cytomegalovirus exposure and HLA in healthy donors. Primers: 60 Vbeta forward and 13 Jbeta reverse. TCRdb's copy holds only in-frame clones and misses some; the assay was immunoSEQ multiplex PCR. The sample shows 190,000 or so clones, less than 85% of them seen only once. Sequencing was done on a sample of PBMCs. The receptors originated from a girl aged 10 to 17 in good health and CMV-seropositive.

The chain recombines TRBV5-1 with TRBJ2-1; tentative D call: TRBD1 (6 bases). The V gene lost 4 bases and the J gene lost 7 bases, with 21 bases spanning the gap. The CDR3 loop spans 16 amino acids. CDR1 SGHRS and CDR2 YFSETQ come from the germline V gene. This chain's CDR3 is CASSGGLDSGRNEQFF. As DNA, the CDR3 is TGCGCCAGCAGCGGAGGTTTGGACAGCGGTCGGAATGAGCAGTTCTTC.

The chain combines TRBV5-6 with TRBJ2-1, with D tentatively TRBD2 (6 bases). The CDR3 is made up of 13 amino acids. Trimming shortened V by 3 bases and J by 3 bases, and 7 bases separated the two germline ends. CDR1 is SGHDT and CDR2 is YYEEEE in the germline V gene. DNA of the CDR3: TGTGCCAGCAGCTCGGGACTCTACAATGAGCAGTTCTTC. This encodes CASSSGLYNEQFF.

The V gene is TRBV10-3, the J gene TRBJ2-1; no clear D. The germline gives CDR1 ENHRY, CDR2 SYGVKD. The V gene lost 0 bases and the J gene lost 5 bases, with 5 bases spanning the gap. The CDR3 loop spans 13 amino acids. CDR3 in DNA: TGTGCCATCAGTGAGTCGTCCGACAATGAGCAGTTCTTC. It specifies CAISESSDNEQFF.

This clone was seen only a few times. The V and J genes are TRBV27 and TRBJ1-5; 11 nucleotides align to TRBD1. The CDR3 has 17 amino acids. V was clipped by 5 bases and J by 0 bases; unmatched bases: 6. Germline V gene lookup returns CDR1 MNHEY and CDR2 SMNVEV (reference sequence). The CDR3 here is CASSDRDRGYSNQPQHF. The CDR3 nucleotides are TGTGCCAGCAGTGACCGGGACAGGGGGTATAGCAATCAGCCCCAGCATTTT.

This clone was detected a few times. The chain employs TRBV10-1 and TRBJ2-7; D ambiguous. The CDR3 consists of 13 residues. V was pared by 0 bases and J by 6 bases, with 9 bases between. CDR1 WNHNN and CDR2 SYGVQD come from the germline V gene (reference sequence). The chain's CDR3 is CASSESRSGEQYF. CDR3 coding DNA: TGCGCCAGCAGTGAGTCGCGCTCCGGCGAGCAGTACTTC.

V gene TRBV4-1 combines with J gene TRBJ2-3; 12 bases are shared with TRBD2. V gave up 7 bases and J gave up 5 bases; unmatched junction bases: 1. The CDR3 length is 13 residues. Germline lookup yields CDR1 MGHRA and CDR2 YSYEKL. The CDR3 here is CASMGLAGDTQYF. CDR3 bases: TGCGCCAGCATGGGACTAGCGGGAGATACGCAGTATTTT.

The gene calls are TRBV6-6 and TRBJ1-1; the D gene is possibly TRBD1 (6 bases). Trimming shortened V by 10 bases and J by 3 bases, and 24 bases separated the two germline ends. This CDR3 has 16 residues. Germline V lookup: CDR1 MNHNY, CDR2 SVGAGI (reference sequence). The CDR3 DNA sequence: TGTGCCACCCAGGTCGGTTACAGGGTTTCGGACACTGAAGCTTTCTTT. It codes for CATQVGYRVSDTEAFF.

The V call is TRBV5-6, the J call TRBJ1-4, with D perhaps TRBD1 (6 bases). There are 13 residues in the CDR3. V was pared by 4 bases and J by 8 bases, with 12 bases between. Germline V gene data show CDR1 as SGHDT and CDR2 as YYEEEE. This CDR3 reads CASSPAGAEKLFF. CDR3 coding DNA: TGTGCCAGCAGCCCCGCAGGGGCGGAAAAACTGTTTTTT.

This clone came up a few times. The CDR3: CASLRTANTEAFF. In DNA form, the CDR3 reads TGTGCCAGCTTGAGGACAGCCAACACTGAAGCTTTCTTT. The chain combines TRBV6-1 with TRBJ1-1; TRBD1 might be the D (6 bases). Trimming pared 8 bases from V and 2 bases from J, leaving 12 bases between. The CDR3 consists of 13 residues. In germline, CDR1 is MNHNS, CDR2 SASEGT.

The genes are TRBV5-4 and TRBJ1-3; the D gene is possibly TRBD1 (6 bases). CDR3 length: 16 residues. CDR1 SGHNT and CDR2 YYREEE come from the germline V gene (reference sequence). Trimming removed 5 bases at V and 1 base at J, with 16 bases between. The CDR3 here is CASSKATGISGNTIYF. The CDR3 DNA is TGTGCCAGCAGTAAAGCCACAGGGATATCTGGAAACACCATATATTTT.

The rearrangement links TRBV15 to TRBJ2-5; possibly TRBD1 for D (5 bases). Trimming removed 4 bases at V and 2 bases at J, with 14 bases between. This CDR3 comprises 15 residues. Germline V gene data show CDR1 as LNHNV and CDR2 as YYDKDF (reference sequence). CDR3 loop: CATSTRVGLQETQYF. For the CDR3, the DNA is TGTGCCACCAGCACAAGAGTGGGGCTTCAAGAGACCCAGTACTTC.

The chain employs TRBV7-9 and TRBJ1-2, with D possibly being TRBD1 (6 bases). V was trimmed by 7 bases and J by 3 bases, leaving 18 bases between them. In germline, CDR1 is SEHNR, CDR2 FQNEAQ (reference sequence). The length of the CDR3 is 15 residues. Here the CDR3 DNA reads TGTGCCAGCACCATCCCGACAGGCGAACACTATGGCTACACCTTC. This translates into CASTIPTGEHYGYTF.

V usage is TRBV19 and J usage is TRBJ1-1, with D possibly matching TRBD1 (5 bases). The CDR3 is 13 amino acids. CDR1 LNHDA and CDR2 SQIVND come from the germline V gene (reference sequence). V lost 5 bases, J lost 5 bases, and 12 bases lay in between. CDR3: CASSPGWLTEAFF. The CDR3 nucleotides read TGTGCCAGTAGTCCAGGGTGGCTAACTGAAGCTTTCTTT.

The V and J genes are TRBV9 and TRBJ2-5; D may be TRBD2 (6 bases). Trimming removed 3 bases from V and 5 bases from J, with 8 bases in between. The CDR3 is 12 residues long. The germline gives CDR1 SGDLS, CDR2 YYNGEE. The DNA for the CDR3 is TGTGCCAGCAGCGCGACTAGGGAGACCCAGTACTTC. Amino acid sequence: CASSATRETQYF.